The text below deals with one T cell receptor (beta chain). Antigen specificity is unknown. The data stem from a study of vaccination and CD4 T cells after COVID-19. Study at large: The cells in question were stimulated using overlapping spike peptides derived from SARS-CoV-2, HCoV-NL63, HCoV-OC43 and HCoV-229E.

The treatment denotes: approximately nine-day PBMC culture with coronavirus spike peptide pools or control peptides (ViraFEST assay). ViraFEST used peptide pools to expand antigen-specific T cells and subsequently sequenced their TCRs. When more than nine days of culture had elapsed, CD4+ T cells were isolated by negative selection. The germline V gene encodes CDR1 SGHAT and CDR2 FQNNGV. Unmatched junction bases numbered 10, after V lost 7 bases and J lost 2 bases. The CDR3 loop spans 15 amino acids. Scientists ran DNA taken from cultured CD4+ T cells through the Oncomine TCR Beta short-read assay for sequencing. A single record per CDR3 protein comes from TCRdb applying MiXCR to the PCR reads. The data show roughly 10,000 distinct CDR3 sequences, with 28% seen just once and 15% held by the top ten. General study findings and limits: Median SARS-CoV-2-reactive clonotypes rose from roughly 22 to 38, not significantly.

Sequencing was performed on CD4+ T cells from blood, cultured in vitro, taken after SARS-CoV-2 vaccination. This sequence was found in a human donor who had recovered from COVID-19. This chain joins TRBV11-2 and TRBJ2-7, with 8 bases that match TRBD2. The CDR3 spells CASNPGRTSPYEQYF. In nucleotides, the CDR3 is TGTGCCAGCAACCCCGGTCGGACTAGCCCCTACGAGCAGTACTTC.